The 25 T cell receptor beta chains given below trace back to one sample, sequenced in a study of human T cells and chemical hapten exposure. Described time point: patch test 1, 2 weeks after DPC sensitization. Regarding treatment: therapeutic diphenylcyclopropenone sensitization with weekly scalp DPC. One entry per CDR3 protein results from TCRdb running MiXCR on the RACE reads. This table has approximately 70,000 distinct CDR3 sequences, 9.8% appearing once. The sequenced sample was whole blood, obtained in connection with sensitization to the hapten diphenylcyclopropenone (DPC). These receptors were collected from a woman aged 40 to 50 with alopecia areata. Some clones in this sample may be carry-over from other donors' samples.

The table lists this clonotype with many counts. The chain carries TRBV7-2 and TRBJ2-1; 12 bases line up with TRBD2. Germline-derived CDR1 and CDR2 are SGHTA and FQGNSA. This CDR3 has 16 residues. The V segment lost 5 bases and the J segment 4 bases; nucleotides outside the gene matches: 6. The CDR3 coding sequence is TGTGCCAGCAGCCGCACTAGCGGGGGGTCGTACAATGAGCAGTTCTTC. Amino acids: CASSRTSGGSYNEQFF.

This clonotype was picked up many times. A read error may account for a junction end that differs from germline. The chain couples TRBV11-1 to TRBJ2-7, with TRBD1 identical over 8 bases. CDR1 is SGHAT, CDR2 FQDESV, per germline (reference sequence). The CDR3 contains 15 residues. The CDR3 loop is CASSPGQGATYEQYF. DNA of the CDR3: TGCGCCAGCAGCCCTGGACAGGGAGCGACCTACGAGCAGTACTTC.

This clonotype was recorded at least ten times. The chain is built from TRBV19 and TRBJ1-1; D is ambiguous. The CDR3 runs 15 residues. Germline loops: CDR1 LNHDA, CDR2 SQIVND (reference sequence). V lost 5 bases, J lost 4 bases, and 17 bases lay in between. CDR3 sequence: CASSPTAGVGTEAFF. DNA of the CDR3: TGTGCCAGTAGTCCTACAGCCGGGGTCGGCACTGAAGCTTTCTTT.

V and J are TRBV10-3 and TRBJ1-6; TRBD1 might be the D (5 bases). In germline, CDR1 is ENHRY, CDR2 SYGVKD. Trimming took 0 bases from V and 10 from J, leaving 13 bases between them. The CDR3 consists of 15 residues. The CDR3 is CAISESPGQGSPLHF. Written as DNA, the CDR3 is TGTGCCATCAGTGAGTCACCAGGGCAAGGCTCACCCCTCCACTTT.

In its sample, this clonotype was seen a few times. The chain joins TRBV28 to TRBJ2-7; the D call may be TRBD1 or TRBD2 (5 bases each). V was trimmed by 5 bases and J by 2 bases, leaving 16 bases between them. The germline gives CDR1 MDHEN, CDR2 SYDVKM. CDR3 length: 15 residues. The CDR3 loop is CASSPPGRVAYEQYF. The CDR3 region has the DNA TGTGCCAGCAGTCCGCCGGGACGGGTCGCCTACGAGCAGTACTTC.

In this sample, this clonotype turned up many times. This chain links TRBV18 with TRBJ1-4; possibly TRBD1 for D (5 bases). With 1 base removed from V and 0 bases from J, the gap between germline ends came to 15 bases. This CDR3 has 18 residues. CDR1 and CDR2 (germline): KGHSH, LQKENI. CDR3 DNA sequence: TGTGCCAGCTCACCACAGCCCGGGACGGGCGCAACTAATGAAAAACTGTTTTTT. As protein: CASSPQPGTGATNEKLFF. The variable domain in full, completed from reference TRBV18 and TRBJ1-4, reads NAGVMQNPRHLVRRRGQEARLRCSPMKGHSHVYWYRQLPEEGLKFMVYLQKENIIDESGMPKERFSAEFPKEGPSILRIQQVVRGDSAAYFCASSPQPGTGATNEKLFFGSGTQLSVL.

This chain connects TRBV6-2 or TRBV6-3 to TRBJ2-4, with D perhaps given as TRBD1 or TRBD2 (5 bases each). Trimming left V 7 bases short and J 5 bases short, with 21 bases between. This CDR3 is 16 amino acids long. The V gene's germline CDR1 is MNHEY and CDR2 SVGEGT. CDR3 bases: TGTGCCAGCAACTCCCGGGACCTTACTTTCCAAAACATTCAGTACTTC. Encoded protein: CASNSRDLTFQNIQYF.

This clonotype was seen only a few times. V usage is TRBV4-1 and J usage is TRBJ2-7, with unresolved D. This CDR3 contains 14 residues. Germline assignment: CDR1 MGHRA and CDR2 YSYEKL. Between the trimmed V and J ends, which lost 2 bases and 4 bases, there was a span of 12 bases. The DNA for the CDR3 is TGCGCCAGCAGCCAAAACAGAGGTCCTTACGAGCAGTACTTC. Translating gives CASSQNRGPYEQYF.

This clonotype was recorded many times. This chain links TRBV18 with TRBJ1-3; D unresolved. Trimming took 11 bases from V and 4 from J, leaving 15 bases between them. This CDR3 contains 13 residues. Per germline, CDR1 KGHSH and CDR2 LQKENI. The CDR3 DNA reads TGTGCCTCTCAGGACGCCGGGGGAAACACCATATATTTT. Amino acid sequence: CASQDAGGNTIYF.

This clonotype has ten or more counts. The CDR3 DNA sequence: TGTGCCAGCTCACCACCAACAGGAAGCTACGAGCAGTACTTC. Amino acids: CASSPPTGSYEQYF. J is TRBJ2-7 and V is TRBV18, with D maybe TRBD1 (5 bases). CDR3 length equals 14 residues. V was clipped by 0 bases and J by 3 bases, with 9 bases between them. CDR1 KGHSH and CDR2 LQKENI come from the germline V gene.

This clonotype was detected many times. The CDR3 coding sequence is TGTGCCAGCACCGTAAGAGGGCAGTCCGAGAGCTCCTACAATGAGCAGTTCTTC. Its protein product is CASTVRGQSESSYNEQFF. The chain is built from TRBV7-6 and TRBJ2-1; a weak D match, TRBD2 (5 bases). Germline-derived CDR1 and CDR2 are SGHVS and FNYEAQ. CDR3 length: 18 residues. Between the trimmed V and J ends, which lost 7 bases and 0 bases, there was a span of 22 bases.

This clonotype has ten or more counts. V and J are TRBV19 and TRBJ1-2; no clear D. Germline V gene sequence: CDR1 LNHDA, CDR2 SQIVND (reference sequence). Trimming pared 10 bases from V and 8 bases from J, leaving 14 bases between. This CDR3 comprises 11 residues. CDR3 amino acids: CATNRWGGYTF. The CDR3 DNA reads TGTGCCACCAATCGATGGGGAGGCTACACCTTC.

This clonotype was seen repeatedly, ten times or more. The rearrangement joins TRBV3-1 to TRBJ1-1, with D tentatively TRBD1 (5 bases). Per germline, CDR1 LGHDT and CDR2 YNNKEL (reference sequence). This CDR3 is 17 amino acids long. Trimming took 5 bases from V and 1 from J, leaving 20 bases between them. Written as DNA, the CDR3 is TGTGCCAGCAGCTTCGTCCAGGGTCAAGGAGGGAACACTGAAGCTTTCTTT. It is translated as CASSFVQGQGGNTEAFF.

There are many counts of this clonotype. J is TRBJ1-6 and V is TRBV4-2; D may be TRBD1 (5 bases). The V and J ends lost 3 bases and 10 bases respectively, with 25 bases between them. The CDR3 totals 18 residues. The V gene's germline CDR1 is LGHNA and CDR2 YNFKEQ. CDR3 region: CASSQRQWPVREGSPLHF. In DNA, the CDR3 is TGTGCCAGCAGCCAGAGACAGTGGCCGGTTCGAGAGGGGTCACCCCTCCACTTT.

There are many counts of this clonotype. The V call is TRBV11-2, the J call TRBJ1-1; 9 positions match TRBD1. V dropped 2 bases and J dropped 6; count of bases not matched to a gene: 10. The CDR3 loop spans 16 amino acids. Germline V gene sequence: CDR1 SGHAT, CDR2 FQNNGV. CDR3 protein: CASSLRPGQGKSEAFF. The CDR3 DNA follows: TGTGCCAGCAGCTTACGCCCGGGACAGGGCAAATCTGAAGCTTTCTTT.

The chain uses TRBV29-1 and TRBJ1-1; D is perhaps TRBD1 (5 bases). V shed 6 bases and J shed 0 bases, with 11 bases lying between them. This CDR3 comprises 13 residues. The germline V gene has CDR1 SQVTM and CDR2 ANQGSEA. The CDR3: CSVAGRLNTEAFF. Here the CDR3 DNA reads TGCAGCGTAGCGGGACGGTTGAACACTGAAGCTTTCTTT.

J is TRBJ1-2 and V is TRBV19, with no clear D. Germline CDR1 reads LNHDA; CDR2 reads SQIVND (reference sequence). The CDR3 totals 12 residues. The V end was cut by 7 bases, the J end by 8 bases, with 14 bases between. The CDR3 bases are TGTGCCAGTACCCCGGACGGATTGGGCTACACCTTC. It specifies CASTPDGLGYTF.

This clonotype showed up many times. J is TRBJ2-1 and V is TRBV20-1, with TRBD2 identical over 8 bases. Trimming cost V 5 bases and J 4 bases; bases outside gene matches: 4. This CDR3 has 13 amino acids. Germline V gene sequence: CDR1 DFQATT, CDR2 SNEGSKA (reference sequence). The CDR3 sequence is CSARVAGYNEQFF. The CDR3 region has the DNA TGCAGTGCTCGGGTAGCGGGGTACAATGAGCAGTTCTTC.

This clonotype was recorded many times. The chain has TRBV7-9 and TRBJ2-7; tentatively, D is TRBD1 (5 bases). From germline, CDR1 is SEHNR and CDR2 FQNEAQ (reference sequence). The CDR3 spans 14 residues. Trimming took off 2 bases at V and 5 bases at J, with 13 bases between the two ends. Here the CDR3 DNA reads TGTGCCAGCAGCTTACGAAGGGTGGACAACGAGCAGTACTTC. Protein product: CASSLRRVDNEQYF.

This clonotype was counted only a few times. The genes are TRBV10-2 and TRBJ2-2; D ambiguous. From germline, CDR1 is WSHSY and CDR2 SAAADI. The germline V and J ends were trimmed by 4 bases and 4 bases, with 7 bases remaining between them. The CDR3 length is 13 residues. CDR3 loop: CASSGMGTGELFF. The CDR3 DNA follows: TGCGCCAGCAGTGGGATGGGCACCGGGGAGCTGTTTTTT.

This clonotype was seen many times. The rearrangement joins TRBV20-1 to TRBJ2-7; D perhaps matches TRBD1 (5 bases). Trimming took off 6 bases at V and 4 bases at J, with 13 bases between the two ends. Germline values: CDR1 DFQATT, CDR2 SNEGSKA (reference sequence). The CDR3 is made up of 12 amino acids. CDR3 bases: TGCAGTGCCAGGAACAGGTTTTACGAGCAGTACTTC. This encodes CSARNRFYEQYF.

This clonotype was seen more than once but under ten times. The chain has TRBV12-3 or TRBV12-4 and TRBJ1-2; no clear D. Trimming stripped 2 bases from V and 4 bases from J, with 17 bases between. The CDR3 is made up of 16 amino acids. This CDR3 is CASSLQDGILGYGYTF. In nucleotides, the CDR3 is TGTGCCAGCAGTTTACAGGACGGGATTCTCGGCTATGGCTACACCTTC.

This clonotype was seen more than once but under ten times. This CDR3 is CASSMRGDYGYTF. CDR3 coding DNA: TGTGCCAGTAGTATGCGGGGAGACTATGGCTACACCTTC. The chain combines TRBV19 with TRBJ1-2; no reliable D call. The CDR3 is made up of 13 amino acids. Germline values: CDR1 LNHDA, CDR2 SQIVND (reference sequence). V was shortened by 3 bases and J by 3 bases, with 8 bases between the two germline ends.

This clonotype was seen at least ten times. The chain combines TRBV9 with TRBJ2-1, with TRBD1 identical over 8 bases. The CDR3 is made up of 16 amino acids. After removal of 3 bases from V and 2 bases from J, the junction contained 7 bases not matched to a gene. In germline, CDR1 is SGDLS, CDR2 YYNGEE. The DNA for the CDR3 is TGTGCCAGCAGCGCCGAGGGACAGGTCCCCTACAATGAGCAGTTCTTC. This encodes CASSAEGQVPYNEQFF.

This sequence joins TRBV10-3 and TRBJ2-3; D perhaps matches TRBD1 (5 bases). Between the trimmed V and J ends, which lost 3 bases and 0 bases, there was a span of 10 bases. From germline, CDR1 is ENHRY and CDR2 SYGVKD. The CDR3 extends over 15 amino acids. The CDR3, as DNA: TGTGCCATCAGTGAAGGGGTTTTAAGCACAGATACGCAGTATTTT. It encodes CAISEGVLSTDTQYF.